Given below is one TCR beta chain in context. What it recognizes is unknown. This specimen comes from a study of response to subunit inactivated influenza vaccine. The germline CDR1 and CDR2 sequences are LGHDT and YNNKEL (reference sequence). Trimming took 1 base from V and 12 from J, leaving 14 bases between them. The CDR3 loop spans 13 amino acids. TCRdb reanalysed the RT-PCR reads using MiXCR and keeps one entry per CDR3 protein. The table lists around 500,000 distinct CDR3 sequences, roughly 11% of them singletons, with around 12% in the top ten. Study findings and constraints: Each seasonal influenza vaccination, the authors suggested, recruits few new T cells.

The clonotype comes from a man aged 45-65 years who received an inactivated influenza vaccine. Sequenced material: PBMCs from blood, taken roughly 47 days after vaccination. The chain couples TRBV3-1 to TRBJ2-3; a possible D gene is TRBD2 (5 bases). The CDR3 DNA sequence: TGTGCCAGCAGCCAAGCCCACCTCGGGGTTCAGTATTTT. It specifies CASSQAHLGVQYF.